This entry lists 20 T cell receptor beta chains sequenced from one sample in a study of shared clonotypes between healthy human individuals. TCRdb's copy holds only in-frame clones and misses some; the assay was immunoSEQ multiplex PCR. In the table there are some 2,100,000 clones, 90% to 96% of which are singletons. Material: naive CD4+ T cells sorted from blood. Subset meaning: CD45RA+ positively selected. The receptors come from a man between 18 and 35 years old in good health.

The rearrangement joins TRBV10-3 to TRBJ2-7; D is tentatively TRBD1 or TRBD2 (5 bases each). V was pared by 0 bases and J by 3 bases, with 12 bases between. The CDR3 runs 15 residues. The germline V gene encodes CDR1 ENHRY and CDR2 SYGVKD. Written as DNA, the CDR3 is TGTGCCATCAGTGAGTCTGGGACGGAATACTACGAGCAGTACTTC. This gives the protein CAISESGTEYYEQYF.

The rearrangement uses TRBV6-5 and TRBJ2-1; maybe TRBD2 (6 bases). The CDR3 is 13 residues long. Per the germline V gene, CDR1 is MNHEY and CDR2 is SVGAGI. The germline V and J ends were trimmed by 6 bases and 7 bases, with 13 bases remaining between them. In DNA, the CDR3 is TGTGCCAGCAGCCAGTCAGGGACTAATGAGCAGTTCTTC. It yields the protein CASSQSGTNEQFF.

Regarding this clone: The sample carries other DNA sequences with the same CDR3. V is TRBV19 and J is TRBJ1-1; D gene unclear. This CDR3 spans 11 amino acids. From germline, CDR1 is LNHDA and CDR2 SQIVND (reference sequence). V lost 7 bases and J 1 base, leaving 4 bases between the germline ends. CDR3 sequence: CASIKNTEAFF. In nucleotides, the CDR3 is TGTGCCAGTATCAAGAACACTGAAGCTTTCTTT.

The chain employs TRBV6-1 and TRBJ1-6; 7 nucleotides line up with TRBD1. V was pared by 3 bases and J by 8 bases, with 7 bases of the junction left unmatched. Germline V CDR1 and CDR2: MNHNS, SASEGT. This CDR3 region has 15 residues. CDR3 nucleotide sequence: TGTGCCAGCAGTGATTCCGGGACAGTTCATTCACCCCTCCACTTT. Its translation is CASSDSGTVHSPLHF.

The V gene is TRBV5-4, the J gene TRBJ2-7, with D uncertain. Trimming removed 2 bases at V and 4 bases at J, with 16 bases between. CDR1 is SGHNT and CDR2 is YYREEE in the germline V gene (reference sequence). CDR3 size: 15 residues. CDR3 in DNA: TGTGCCAGCAGCTTCCGAGTCGCCGATGGATACGAGCAGTACTTC. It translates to CASSFRVADGYEQYF. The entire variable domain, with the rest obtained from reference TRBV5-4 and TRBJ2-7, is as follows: ETGVTQSPTHLIKTRGQQVTLRCSSQSGHNTVSWYQQALGQGPQFIFQYYREEENGRGNFPPRFSGLQFPNYSSELNVNALELDDSALYLCASSFRVADGYEQYFGPGTRLTVT.

CDR3 in DNA: TGTGCCAGCATGATTAGAGGGGATGCTGGAAACACCATATATTTT. Translating it yields CASMIRGDAGNTIYF. The rearrangement links TRBV7-9 to TRBJ1-3, with D possibly being TRBD1 (5 bases). The germline V gene has CDR1 SEHNR and CDR2 FQNEAQ (reference sequence). Trimming pared 7 bases from V and 2 bases from J, leaving 15 bases between. The CDR3 totals 15 residues.

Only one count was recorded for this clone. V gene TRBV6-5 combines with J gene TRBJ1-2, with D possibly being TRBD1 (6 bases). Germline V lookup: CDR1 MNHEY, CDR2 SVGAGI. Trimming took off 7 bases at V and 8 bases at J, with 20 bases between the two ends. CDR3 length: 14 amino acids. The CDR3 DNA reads TGTGCCAGCACTTCCGCCATAGGGGGAGGGGGCTACACCTTC. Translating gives CASTSAIGGGGYTF.

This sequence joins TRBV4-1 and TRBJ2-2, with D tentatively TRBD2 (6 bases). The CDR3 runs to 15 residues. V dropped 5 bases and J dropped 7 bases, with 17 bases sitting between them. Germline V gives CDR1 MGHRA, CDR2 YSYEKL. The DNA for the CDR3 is TGCGCCAGCAGCGTCGGGACTCGGAACGGCGGGGAGCTGTTTTTT. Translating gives CASSVGTRNGGELFF.

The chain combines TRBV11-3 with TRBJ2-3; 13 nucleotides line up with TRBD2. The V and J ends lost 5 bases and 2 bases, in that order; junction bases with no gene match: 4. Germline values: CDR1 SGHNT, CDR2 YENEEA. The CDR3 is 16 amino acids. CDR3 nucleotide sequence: TGTGCCAGCAGCACCGGGACTAGCGGGAACACAGATACGCAGTATTTT. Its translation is CASSTGTSGNTDTQYF.

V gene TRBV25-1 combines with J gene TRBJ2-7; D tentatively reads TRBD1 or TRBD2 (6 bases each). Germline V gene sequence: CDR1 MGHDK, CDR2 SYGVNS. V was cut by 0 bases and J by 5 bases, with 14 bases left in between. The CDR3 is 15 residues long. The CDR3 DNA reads TGTGCCAGCAGTGAATATCGGGGGCAGGGAGACGAGCAGTACTTC. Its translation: CASSEYRGQGDEQYF.

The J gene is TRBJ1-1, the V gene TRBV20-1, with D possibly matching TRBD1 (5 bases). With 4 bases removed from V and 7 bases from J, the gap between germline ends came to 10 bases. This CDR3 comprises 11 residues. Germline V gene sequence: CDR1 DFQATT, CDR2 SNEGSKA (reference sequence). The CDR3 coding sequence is TGCAGTGCTATACCGGGGGGTGAAGCTTTCTTT. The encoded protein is CSAIPGGEAFF.

The CDR3 protein is CASSLEGDNPSYNEQFF. The CDR3 DNA sequence: TGTGCCAGCAGCTTAGAGGGAGACAACCCCTCCTACAATGAGCAGTTCTTC. The genes are TRBV11-3 and TRBJ2-1, with a possible D match to TRBD2 (5 bases). Trimming removed 0 bases at V and 0 bases at J, with 12 bases between. Germline V gene data show CDR1 as SGHNT and CDR2 as YENEEA. CDR3 length equals 17 residues.

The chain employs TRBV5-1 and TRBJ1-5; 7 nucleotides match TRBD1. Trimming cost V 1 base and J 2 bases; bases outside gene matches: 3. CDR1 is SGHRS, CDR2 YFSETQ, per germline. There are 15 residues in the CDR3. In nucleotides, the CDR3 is TGCGCCAGCAGCTTGAACACAGGGGGCAATCAGCCCCAGCATTTT. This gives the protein CASSLNTGGNQPQHF.

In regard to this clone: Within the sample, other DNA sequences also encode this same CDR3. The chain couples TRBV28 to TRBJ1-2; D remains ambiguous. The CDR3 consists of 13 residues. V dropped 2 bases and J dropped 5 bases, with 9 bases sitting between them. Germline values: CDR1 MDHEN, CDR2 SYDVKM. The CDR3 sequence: CASSLRVGYGYTF. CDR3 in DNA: TGTGCCAGCAGTTTAAGGGTGGGATATGGCTACACCTTC.

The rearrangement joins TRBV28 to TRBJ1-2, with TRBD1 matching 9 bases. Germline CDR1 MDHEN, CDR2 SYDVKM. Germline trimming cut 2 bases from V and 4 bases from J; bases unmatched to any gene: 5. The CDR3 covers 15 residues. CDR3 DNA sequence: TGTGCCAGCAGTTTACCCGGACAGGGGACCTATGGCTACACCTTC. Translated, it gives CASSLPGQGTYGYTF.

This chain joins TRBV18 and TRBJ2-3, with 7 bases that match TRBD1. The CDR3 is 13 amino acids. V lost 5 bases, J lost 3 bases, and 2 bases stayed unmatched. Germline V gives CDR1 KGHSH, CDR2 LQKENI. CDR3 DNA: TGTGCCAGCTCAGCGACAGGGACAGATACGCAGTATTTT. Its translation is CASSATGTDTQYF. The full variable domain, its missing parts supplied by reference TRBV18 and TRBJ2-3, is NAGVMQNPRHLVRRRGQEARLRCSPMKGHSHVYWYRQLPEEGLKFMVYLQKENIIDESGMPKERFSAEFPKEGPSILRIQQVVRGDSAAYFCASSATGTDTQYFGPGTRLTVL.

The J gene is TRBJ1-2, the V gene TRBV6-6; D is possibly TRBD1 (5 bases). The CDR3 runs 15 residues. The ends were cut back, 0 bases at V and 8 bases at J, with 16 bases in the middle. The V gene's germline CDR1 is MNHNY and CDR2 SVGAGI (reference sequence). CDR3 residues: CASSYSFVPGQGYTF. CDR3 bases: TGTGCCAGCAGTTACTCTTTCGTGCCGGGGCAGGGCTACACCTTC.

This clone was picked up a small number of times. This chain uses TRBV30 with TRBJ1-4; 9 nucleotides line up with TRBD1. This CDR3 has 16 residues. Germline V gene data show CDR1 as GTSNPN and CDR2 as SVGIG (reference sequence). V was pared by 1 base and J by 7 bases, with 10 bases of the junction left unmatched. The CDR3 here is CAWSEGQGIRGEKLFF. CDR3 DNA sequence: TGTGCCTGGAGTGAAGGACAGGGGATTCGAGGTGAAAAACTGTTTTTT.

The CDR3 region has the DNA TGTGCCAGCAGTTACCTGAGCGGGAGAGGGAGTGAGACCCAGTACTTC. It is translated as CASSYLSGRGSETQYF. The rearrangement links TRBV6-5 to TRBJ2-5; 8 nucleotides align to TRBD2. Germline trimming cut 2 bases from V and 5 bases from J; bases unmatched to any gene: 10. The CDR3 spans 16 residues. CDR1 and CDR2 from the germline V gene are MNHEY and SVGAGI.

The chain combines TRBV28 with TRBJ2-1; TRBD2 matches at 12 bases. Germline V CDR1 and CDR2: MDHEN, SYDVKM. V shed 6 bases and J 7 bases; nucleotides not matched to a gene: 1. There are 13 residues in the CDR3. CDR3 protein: CASRTSGGNEQFF. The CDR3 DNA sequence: TGTGCCAGCAGGACTAGCGGGGGTAATGAGCAGTTCTTC.